This record concerns one TCR beta chain sequence. Source study methods: Researchers report that nucleated cell counts were estimated from reference gene primer amplification. Only in-frame clones appear in the TCRdb table, and some are missing; sequencing was by immunoSEQ multiplex PCR. V and J calls and clone size are given by that table; D and trimming were obtained from the DNA. The sample has about 190,000 clones, under 80% seen once. This sample was included in a study of blood T cell repertoires in COVID-19. Background on the study: PBMCs, B-cell-depleted T cells, or T cells were the source of the cDNA or gDNA that made up the material.

V was trimmed by 0 bases and J by 6 bases, leaving 12 bases between them. CDR1 is LGHDT, CDR2 YNNKEL, per germline (reference sequence). The CDR3 runs to 15 residues. The rearrangement joins TRBV3-1 (or the pseudogene TRBV3-2) to TRBJ1-5, with unresolved D. Source material: peripheral blood. The receptor comes from a woman between 45 and 65 years old with acute or convalescent COVID-19. This chain's CDR3 is CASSQDRGWSQPQHF. For the CDR3, the DNA is TGTGCCAGCAGCCAAGATCGGGGTTGGAGTCAGCCCCAGCATTTT.